A selection of T cell receptor beta chains follows, all from one sample in a study of shared clonotypes between healthy human individuals. Only in-frame clones appear in the TCRdb table, and some are missing; sequencing was by immunoSEQ multiplex PCR. The sample has around 2.1 million clones; almost 96% are singletons. Sequencing used naive CD4+ T cells sorted from blood. All receptors come from a man between 18 and 29 years old in good health. Both conserved end residues are part of each CDR3. The D gene is left open where the match is weak. Part of the rows lack a size; the others show once, few, many or a class for expanded clones.

v_gene: TRBV6-5; d_gene: -; j_gene: TRBJ2-7; abundance: -; CDR3nt: TGTGCCAGCAGTTACTTTGTCGGCTCCTACGAGCAGTACTTC; CDR3aa: CASSYFVGSYEQYF
v_gene: TRBV19; d_gene: -; j_gene: TRBJ2-7; abundance: -; CDR3nt: TGTGCCAGTATGACAGAAACCTACGAGCAGTACTTC; CDR3aa: CASMTETYEQYF
v_gene: TRBV19; d_gene: TRBD1; j_gene: TRBJ1-2; abundance: once; CDR3nt: TGTGCCAGTAGTGTCGGACAGGGGAGCTATGGCTACACCTTC; CDR3aa: CASSVGQGSYGYTF
v_gene: TRBV15; d_gene: TRBD2; j_gene: TRBJ2-7; abundance: -; CDR3nt: TGTGCCACCAGCAGAGGACCCCCGGGGGGTTCAACCTACGAGCAGTACTTC; CDR3aa: CATSRGPPGGSTYEQYF
v_gene: TRBV10-3; d_gene: -; j_gene: TRBJ2-3; abundance: -; CDR3nt: TGTGCCATCAGTGGTCAGGGCGGGGTGGATACGCAGTATTTT; CDR3aa: CAISGQGGVDTQYF
v_gene: TRBV5-1; d_gene: TRBD2; j_gene: TRBJ2-3; abundance: -; CDR3nt: TGCGCCAGCAGCTTTAGCGGGAGTGGCACAGATACGCAGTATTTT; CDR3aa: CASSFSGSGTDTQYF
v_gene: TRBV7-7; d_gene: TRBD1; j_gene: TRBJ1-3; abundance: -; CDR3nt: TGTGCTAGCAGCTTAGGGACAGGGAGCGACACCATATATTTT; CDR3aa: CASSLGTGSDTIYF
v_gene: TRBV6-5; d_gene: TRBD2; j_gene: TRBJ2-5; abundance: -; CDR3nt: TGTGCCAGCAGACGACTAGCGGGGGACCAAGAGACCCAGTACTTC; CDR3aa: CASRRLAGDQETQYF
v_gene: TRBV28; d_gene: -; j_gene: TRBJ2-7; abundance: -; CDR3nt: TGTGCCAGCAGTTCAAAGGGGATGGACGAGCAGTACTTC; CDR3aa: CASSSKGMDEQYF
v_gene: TRBV7-9; d_gene: -; j_gene: TRBJ1-1; abundance: -; CDR3nt: TGTGCCAGCAGCTTGTCGGTCACAAACACTGAAGCTTTCTTT; CDR3aa: CASSLSVTNTEAFF
v_gene: TRBV7-2; d_gene: -; j_gene: TRBJ1-2; abundance: -; CDR3nt: TGTGCCAGCAGCTCTGCATGGGGTCCCGCCCGGGGCTACACCTTC; CDR3aa: CASSSAWGPARGYTF
v_gene: TRBV5-4; d_gene: -; j_gene: TRBJ1-3; abundance: -; CDR3nt: TGTGCCAGCAGCTTGAGGACAGAGGGTGGAAACACCATATATTTT; CDR3aa: CASSLRTEGGNTIYF
v_gene: TRBV7-2; d_gene: TRBD2; j_gene: TRBJ2-7; abundance: -; CDR3nt: TGTGCCAGCAGCTGGAGCGGGACCTCTCACGAGCAGTACTTC; CDR3aa: CASSWSGTSHEQYF
v_gene: TRBV10-2; d_gene: -; j_gene: TRBJ1-1; abundance: -; CDR3nt: TGCGCCAGACCACTAAGCACCGAAGCTTTCTTT; CDR3aa: CARPLSTEAFF
v_gene: TRBV2; d_gene: TRBD2; j_gene: TRBJ2-7; abundance: -; CDR3nt: TGTGCCAGCAAGCGGGAGCAAGGAGAGCAGTACTTC; CDR3aa: CASKREQGEQYF
v_gene: TRBV28; d_gene: -; j_gene: TRBJ2-3; abundance: -; CDR3nt: TGTGCCAGCAGCTCTGTTCCCGGATCGGATAGCACAGATACGCAGTATTTT; CDR3aa: CASSSVPGSDSTDTQYF
v_gene: TRBV10-3; d_gene: -; j_gene: TRBJ1-5; abundance: once; CDR3nt: TGTGCCATCAGTGAGTCAAGTCAGCAGCCCCAGCATTTT; CDR3aa: CAISESSQQPQHF
v_gene: TRBV10-3; d_gene: -; j_gene: TRBJ1-2; abundance: -; CDR3nt: TGTGCCATCAGTGAGTCTGAAGTTAGTGGTACAGGGGGCTACACCTTC; CDR3aa: CAISESEVSGTGGYTF
v_gene: TRBV5-1; d_gene: TRBD1; j_gene: TRBJ1-1; abundance: -; CDR3nt: TGCGCCAGCAGCACCGGACAGGGGAACACTGAAGCTTTCTTT; CDR3aa: CASSTGQGNTEAFF
v_gene: TRBV29-1; d_gene: -; j_gene: TRBJ2-3; abundance: -; CDR3nt: TGCAGCGTGCATATCTCTCTTTTCACAGATACGCAGTATTTT; CDR3aa: CSVHISLFTDTQYF
v_gene: TRBV27; d_gene: -; j_gene: TRBJ2-1; abundance: -; CDR3nt: TGTGCCAGCAGTTTCTGGGCGGGCTCCTACAATGAGCAGTTCTTC; CDR3aa: CASSFWAGSYNEQFF
v_gene: TRBV2; d_gene: -; j_gene: TRBJ1-4; abundance: -; CDR3nt: TGTGCCAGCAGATTACAGGCAACGAATGAAAAACTGTTTTTT; CDR3aa: CASRLQATNEKLFF
v_gene: TRBV5-1; d_gene: TRBD1; j_gene: TRBJ2-2; abundance: -; CDR3nt: TGCGCCAGCAACCGGGACAGGGGTAATTTGAACACCGGGGAGCTGTTTTTT; CDR3aa: CASNRDRGNLNTGELFF
v_gene: TRBV18; d_gene: -; j_gene: TRBJ1-1; abundance: -; CDR3nt: TGTGCCAGCTCACCCAGCGTGGACACTGAAGCTTTCTTT; CDR3aa: CASSPSVDTEAFF
v_gene: TRBV19; d_gene: -; j_gene: TRBJ2-2; abundance: once; CDR3nt: TGTGCCAGTAGGCCTCAGGGATTCACCGGGGAGCTGTTTTTT; CDR3aa: CASRPQGFTGELFF
v_gene: TRBV5-1; d_gene: TRBD1; j_gene: TRBJ2-5; abundance: -; CDR3nt: TGCGCCAGCAGCTTGGTCGGACAGGTCCAAGAGACCCAGTACTTC; CDR3aa: CASSLVGQVQETQYF
v_gene: TRBV6-5; d_gene: TRBD1; j_gene: TRBJ2-7; abundance: once; CDR3nt: TGTGCCAGCAGTTACTCTTGGGACAGGGTCTACGAGCAGTACTTC; CDR3aa: CASSYSWDRVYEQYF